This TCR beta chain was captured by sequencing in a study of T cells after yellow fever vaccination. Overall study results and limits: In post-booster samples, most primary-vaccination clones reappeared (about 95% CD4, roughly 88% CD8).

In the case of this clonotype: Its antigen remains unidentified.

TCRdb reprocessed the 5' RACE reads with MiXCR, giving one entry per CDR3 protein. The repertoire holds 510,000 or so distinct CDR3 sequences, over 15% seen once, with roughly 13% in the top ten. The starting material was PBMCs, obtained 15 days after the yellow fever booster vaccination. This TCR was sampled from a man aged 30-40 years who received the YFV17D yellow fever vaccine.

The CDR3 is CASSGTSGRGYEQYF. DNA for the CDR3: TGTGCCAGCAGTGGGACTAGCGGGAGAGGCTACGAGCAGTACTTC. The chain uses TRBV6-1 and TRBJ2-7; 13 bases fit TRBD2. V gave up 4 bases and J gave up 3 bases; unmatched junction bases: 3. Per the germline V gene, CDR1 is MNHNS and CDR2 is SASEGT. This CDR3 has 15 residues.